The 20 T cell receptor beta chains below all came from one sample that was sequenced in a study of vaccination and CD4 T cells after COVID-19. Treatment denoted: roughly 11-day PBMC culture with coronavirus spike peptide pools or control peptides (ViraFEST assay). Investigators obtained the unexposed donor's CD4+ T cells before the COVID-19 pandemic (2011-2018). Their antigen targets remain unknown. Cultured CD4+ T cell DNA underwent sequencing with the Oncomine TCR Beta short-read assay. Via MiXCR, TCRdb re-called the PCR reads, giving one row per CDR3 protein. The sample records over 7,500 distinct CDR3 sequences, 34% being singletons. Sequenced material: CD4+ T cells from blood, cultured in vitro. Every receptor here comes from a human donor in good health.

This clonotype showed up just once. CDR3 in DNA: TGTGCCAGCAGCCCAATCGACAGTGCCTACGAGCAGTACTTC. It translates to CASSPIDSAYEQYF. The J gene is TRBJ2-7, the V gene TRBV2; possibly TRBD1 for D (5 bases). Germline loops: CDR1 SNHLY, CDR2 FYNNEI. Trimming shortened V by 6 bases and J by 2 bases, and 14 bases separated the two germline ends. There are 14 residues in the CDR3.

This clonotype turned up a few times. The genes are TRBV21-1 and TRBJ1-2. TRBV21-1 is a pseudogene. The CDR3 contains 13 residues. As DNA, the CDR3 is TGTGCCAGCAGCCAGAGACCGGTTTATGGCTACACCTTC. Translation: CASSQRPVYGYTF.

This clonotype was observed a few times. The CDR3 DNA sequence: TGTGCCAGCAGTTTATCGATATTGGATTTCAATGAGCAGTTCTTC. Its protein product is CASSLSILDFNEQFF. The chain employs TRBV27 and TRBJ2-1; D uncertain. The ends were cut back, 0 bases at V and 6 bases at J, with 12 bases in the middle. Looked up from germline, CDR1 is MNHEY and CDR2 is SMNVEV (reference sequence). The CDR3 spans 15 residues.

In its sample, this clonotype was seen a few times. The genes are TRBV7-9 and TRBJ1-2, with TRBD1 identical over 8 bases. Trimming took 5 bases from V and 0 from J; bases not matched to a gene: 8. The CDR3 has 16 residues. CDR1 and CDR2 (germline): SEHNR, FQNEAQ (reference sequence). The CDR3: CASSLQWGQANYGYTF. CDR3 coding DNA: TGTGCCAGCAGCCTACAGTGGGGACAGGCTAACTATGGCTACACCTTC.

Within the sample, this clonotype is medium-sized. The chain links TRBV20-1 to TRBJ2-2; maybe TRBD2 (6 bases). Germline CDR1 is DFQATT and CDR2 is SNEGSKA (reference sequence). The CDR3 has 14 amino acids. V shed 3 bases and J shed 4 bases, with 12 bases lying between them. DNA of the CDR3: TGCAGTGCTAGTGGGGGGAGCTTCACCGGGGAGCTGTTTTTT. Its translation: CSASGGSFTGELFF.

The V call is TRBV5-1, the J call TRBJ2-3, with 10 bases fitting TRBD2. CDR3 length: 14 amino acids. After removal of 7 bases from V and 3 bases from J, the junction contained 5 bases not matched to a gene. Germline CDR1 SGHRS, CDR2 YFSETQ. The CDR3 protein is CASQSGLATDTQYF. The CDR3 coding sequence is TGCGCCAGCCAATCGGGACTAGCGACAGATACGCAGTATTTT.

This clonotype occurred a few times. CDR3 in DNA: TGTGCCAGCAGTGAAAGTCGGGGGGGCACAGATACGCAGTATTTT. Its protein product is CASSESRGGTDTQYF. The V gene is TRBV6-4, the J gene TRBJ2-3, with 7 nucleotides matching TRBD2. Losses at the gene ends were 3 bases for V and 1 base for J; bases not matched to a gene: 4. Germline V gives CDR1 MRHNA, CDR2 SNTAGT. This CDR3 region has 15 residues.

J is TRBJ2-7 and V is TRBV20-1, with 7 bases aligning to TRBD1. This CDR3 has 14 residues. Trimming removed 2 bases from V and 2 bases from J; junction bases left unmatched: 6. The germline gives CDR1 DFQATT, CDR2 SNEGSKA (reference sequence). As DNA, the CDR3 is TGCAGTGCTAGACCGACAGGGAATACCTACGAGCAGTACTTC. Translated, it gives CSARPTGNTYEQYF.

This clonotype was counted only a few times. The gene calls are TRBV20-1 and TRBJ1-1; 7 positions agree with TRBD1. V gave up 6 bases and J gave up 4 bases; unmatched junction bases: 11. This CDR3 has 14 residues. CDR1 and CDR2 (germline): DFQATT, SNEGSKA (reference sequence). The CDR3 loop reads CSAPKTGPITEAFF. CDR3 nucleotides: TGCAGTGCACCTAAGACAGGGCCGATCACTGAAGCTTTCTTT.

The chain recombines TRBV15 with TRBJ1-5; TRBD1 might be the D (6 bases). V dropped 1 base and J dropped 2 bases, with 9 bases sitting between them. The CDR3 has 15 residues. The V gene's germline CDR1 is LNHNV and CDR2 YYDKDF (reference sequence). For the CDR3, the DNA is TGTGCCACCAGCAGAGCAGGGGACGGCAATCAGCCCCAGCATTTT. The encoded protein is CATSRAGDGNQPQHF.

There are a few counts of this clonotype. The V call is TRBV9, the J call TRBJ1-6; a possible D gene is TRBD1 (5 bases). Germline CDR1 is SGDLS and CDR2 is YYNGEE. V lost 4 bases, J lost 4 bases, and 9 bases lay in between. This CDR3 contains 14 residues. CDR3 coding DNA: TGTGCCAGCAGCCCGGGGACGTATAATTCACCCCTCCACTTT. Its protein is CASSPGTYNSPLHF.

This clonotype occurred a few times. The rearrangement links TRBV12-3 or TRBV12-4 to TRBJ1-1; D unresolved. The V and J ends lost 1 base and 0 bases respectively, with 9 bases between them. This CDR3 is built from 15 residues. DNA of the CDR3: TGTGCCAGCAGTTTAGGAGCGCCCCTGAACACTGAAGCTTTCTTT. It is translated as CASSLGAPLNTEAFF.

This clonotype was recorded a few times. This sequence joins TRBV20-1 and TRBJ2-5; D might be TRBD2 (6 bases). The V gene lost 5 bases and the J gene lost 1 base, with 17 bases spanning the gap. This CDR3 comprises 15 residues. Germline V gene lookup returns CDR1 DFQATT and CDR2 SNEGSKA (reference sequence). CDR3 bases: TGCAGTGCTCTTCCTGCGACTAGTCCCCAAGAGACCCAGTACTTC. Its translation: CSALPATSPQETQYF.

J is TRBJ2-5 and V is TRBV20-1; 8 bases map to TRBD2. Germline V lookup: CDR1 DFQATT, CDR2 SNEGSKA (reference sequence). The CDR3 loop spans 15 amino acids. Losses at the gene ends were 6 bases for V and 5 bases for J; bases not matched to a gene: 14. CDR3 nucleotides: TGCAGTGCCTCTACGACTAGCGCCTTTTTCGAGACCCAGTACTTC. This gives the protein CSASTTSAFFETQYF.

This clonotype was recorded a few times. J is TRBJ2-3 and V is TRBV7-9; TRBD2 might be the D (6 bases). Germline V gives CDR1 SEHNR, CDR2 FQNEAQ (reference sequence). The CDR3 contains 15 residues. The V end was cut by 0 bases, the J end by 2 bases, with 9 bases between. The CDR3: CASSLAGGYTDTQYF. CDR3 coding DNA: TGTGCCAGCAGCTTAGCGGGGGGTTACACAGATACGCAGTATTTT.

This clonotype was counted between two and nine times. V is TRBV20-1 and J is TRBJ2-7, with 14 bases aligning to TRBD2. V lost 6 bases and J lost 6; bases outside the gene matches: 4. CDR3 size: 13 residues. Germline V CDR1 and CDR2: DFQATT, SNEGSKA (reference sequence). The CDR3 loop is CSALGLAGVEQYF. As DNA, the CDR3 is TGCAGTGCCCTGGGACTAGCGGGGGTCGAGCAGTACTTC.

This chain links TRBV2 with TRBJ1-2, with a possible D match to TRBD1 (6 bases). Between the trimmed V and J ends, which lost 2 bases and 4 bases, there was a span of 8 bases. CDR3 length: 13 residues. From germline, CDR1 is SNHLY and CDR2 FYNNEI. In DNA form, the CDR3 reads TGTGCCAGCAGTGAAACAGGGATCTATGGCTACACCTTC. Amino acid sequence: CASSETGIYGYTF. The whole variable domain, remainder taken from reference TRBV2 and TRBJ1-2, is EPEVTQTPSHQVTQMGQEVILRCVPISNHLYFYWYRQILGQKVEFLVSFYNNEISEKSEIFDDQFSVERPDGSNFTLKIRSTKLEDSAMYFCASSETGIYGYTFGSGTRLTVV.

This clonotype turned up a few times. The J gene is TRBJ2-7, the V gene TRBV7-9, with D unresolved. V lost 6 bases to trimming and J lost 0 bases, with 3 bases between them. Looked up from germline, CDR1 is SEHNR and CDR2 is FQNEAQ (reference sequence). There are 11 residues in the CDR3. The chain's CDR3 is CASSPSYEQYF. CDR3 nucleotide sequence: TGTGCCAGCAGTCCCTCCTACGAGCAGTACTTC.

This rearrangement joins TRBV12-3 or TRBV12-4 to TRBJ1-1; D is possibly TRBD1 (5 bases). CDR3 length equals 12 residues. With 8 bases removed from V and 6 bases from J, the gap between germline ends came to 13 bases. For the CDR3, the DNA is TGTGCCAGCGGGTCAGGGACCCCTGAAGCTTTCTTT. This codes for CASGSGTPEAFF.

The rearrangement uses TRBV6-1 and TRBJ1-5; D is unclear. The germline V gene has CDR1 MNHNS and CDR2 SASEGT. V was clipped by 6 bases and J by 1 base, with 10 bases between them. The CDR3 is 14 residues long. This CDR3 reads CASSTLLSNQPQHF. The DNA for the CDR3 is TGTGCCAGCAGCACCCTATTAAGCAATCAGCCCCAGCATTTT.